Shown below are 30 T cell receptor beta chains from a single sample sequenced in a study of patients and donors after allogeneic stem cell transplantation. TCRdb used MiXCR to reprocess the RT-PCR reads, holding one entry per CDR3 protein. The sample lists hundreds of thousands of distinct CDR3 sequences, over 12% occurring once. Material for sequencing was blood, either unsorted or a sorted T cell fraction (not recorded which). The receptor set was obtained from a human donor who was either an allogeneic HSCT recipient or a stem cell or donor lymphocyte infusion donor (not recorded which). It is not recorded whose cells these are; they may come from a transplant donor.

This clonotype was found many times. This rearrangement joins TRBV20-1 to TRBJ2-4; TRBD2 matches 15 bases. CDR3 length equals 17 residues. The V gene's germline CDR1 is DFQATT and CDR2 SNEGSKA (reference sequence). The V gene end was trimmed by 3 bases and the J gene end by 0 bases; junction bases not matched to a gene: 3. The CDR3 DNA sequence: TGCAGTGCTAGGAGGACTAGCGGGGGGGTAGCCAAAAACATTCAGTACTTC. Its protein is CSARRTSGGVAKNIQYF.

The V call is TRBV30, the J call TRBJ1-2; no reliable D call. Germline V CDR1 and CDR2: GTSNPN, SVGIG (reference sequence). The V end lost 0 bases, the J end lost 1 base, and 9 bases lay between the germline ends. The CDR3 covers 14 residues. The CDR3 protein is CAWSVGRLNYGYTF. CDR3 nucleotides: TGTGCCTGGAGTGTAGGCAGACTTAACTATGGCTACACCTTC. Combining the CDR3 with reference TRBV30 and TRBJ1-2 gives the whole variable domain SQTIHQWPATLVQPVGSPLSLECTVEGTSNPNLYWYRQAAGRGLQLLFYSVGIGQISSEVPQNLSASRPQDRQFILSSKKLLLSDSGFYLCAWSVGRLNYGYTFGSGTRLTVV.

The chain recombines TRBV29-1 with TRBJ2-7, with D unclear. Trimming took 2 bases from V and 6 from J, leaving 20 bases between them. The length of the CDR3 is 15 residues. Germline CDR1 reads SQVTM; CDR2 reads ANQGSEA. In DNA form, the CDR3 reads TGCAGCGTTGAATCCCGGCAGACCTCGTCCCGCGAGCAGTACTTC. Amino acids: CSVESRQTSSREQYF.

The V call is TRBV25-1, the J call TRBJ2-1; D gene uncertain. This CDR3 contains 14 residues. Deletions cut 4 bases from V and 6 bases from J, with 13 bases between. Germline assignment: CDR1 MGHDK and CDR2 SYGVNS. The CDR3 DNA follows: TGTGCCAGCAGTGTGTTTTGGGGTAGCAATGAGCAGTTCTTC. Translating gives CASSVFWGSNEQFF.

This clonotype was recorded many times. V gene TRBV28 combines with J gene TRBJ2-1, with 9 bases aligning to TRBD2. The CDR3 sequence is 17 residues long. With 7 bases clipped from V and 0 bases from J, the junction kept 10 bases outside the gene matches. The V gene's germline CDR1 is MDHEN and CDR2 SYDVKM. The CDR3 nucleotides read TGTGCCAGCAAAAAGCGGGGGGTTCCTAGCTCCTACAATGAGCAGTTCTTC. It encodes CASKKRGVPSSYNEQFF.

The V call is TRBV6-1, the J call TRBJ2-3; D is possibly TRBD1 or TRBD2 (5 bases each). Deletions cut 6 bases from V and 4 bases from J, with 14 bases between. Germline V gene data show CDR1 as MNHNS and CDR2 as SASEGT. The CDR3 is 14 residues long. The CDR3 spells CASRLRTGPDTQYF. The CDR3 bases are TGTGCCAGCAGACTTAGGACGGGGCCAGATACGCAGTATTTT.

Many counts were recorded for this clonotype. CDR3 DNA: TGCGCCAGCAGCTTGGAACAGTTCTATGGCTACACCTTC. Its translation: CASSLEQFYGYTF. This chain uses TRBV5-1 with TRBJ1-2; no reliable D call. The germline CDR1 and CDR2 sequences are SGHRS and YFSETQ. The CDR3 sequence is 13 residues long. The ends were cut back, 0 bases at V and 4 bases at J, with 7 bases in the middle.

This clonotype was seen many times. This sequence joins TRBV6-2 or TRBV6-3 and TRBJ1-6; D gene unclear. Germline V CDR1 and CDR2: MNHEY, SVGEGT. The CDR3 is 13 amino acids. Trimming left V 5 bases short and J 7 bases short, with 9 bases between. The CDR3 region has the DNA TGTGCCAGCAGTACAACAGAGAATTCACCCCTCCACTTT. Protein sequence: CASSTTENSPLHF.

The chain employs TRBV2 and TRBJ2-5, with a possible D match to TRBD1 (6 bases). This CDR3 comprises 15 residues. CDR1 SNHLY and CDR2 FYNNEI come from the germline V gene. V was trimmed by 1 base and J by 1 base, leaving 10 bases between them. The CDR3 is CASSEDRDVQETQYF. CDR3 nucleotides: TGTGCCAGCAGTGAAGACAGGGACGTCCAAGAGACCCAGTACTTC.

This clonotype has ten or more counts. The chain links TRBV20-1 to TRBJ1-1, with 9 nucleotides matching TRBD1. The CDR3 extends over 15 amino acids. V lost 0 bases and J lost 4; bases outside the gene matches: 6. Per germline, CDR1 DFQATT and CDR2 SNEGSKA (reference sequence). The CDR3, as DNA: TGCAGTGCTAGAGATCCGGGACAGGGTGTCACTGAAGCTTTCTTT. Protein sequence: CSARDPGQGVTEAFF.

V usage is TRBV7-3 and J usage is TRBJ1-1; 8 bases agree with TRBD1. Germline lookup yields CDR1 SGHTA and CDR2 FQGTGA. The CDR3 loop spans 13 amino acids. V shed 5 bases, J shed 3 bases, and the junction held 2 bases outside the gene matches. The CDR3 loop reads CASSRDRYTEAFF. The CDR3, as DNA: TGTGCCAGCAGCCGGGACAGGTACACTGAAGCTTTCTTT. Variable domain in full (rest from reference TRBV7-3 and TRBJ1-1): GAGVSQTPSNKVTEKGKYVELRCDPISGHTALYWYRQSLGQGPEFLIYFQGTGAADDSGLPNDRFFAVRPEGSVSTLKIQRTERGDSAVYLCASSRDRYTEAFFGQGTRLTVV.

This clonotype has just a few counts. The chain joins TRBV5-1 to TRBJ1-1, with TRBD1 matching over 9 bases. The germline CDR1 and CDR2 sequences are SGHRS and YFSETQ. The length of the CDR3 is 14 residues. The V segment lost 5 bases and the J segment 4 bases; nucleotides outside the gene matches: 6. In DNA form, the CDR3 reads TGCGCCAGCAGGAACAGGGGGCGAGGCACTGAAGCTTTCTTT. Protein product: CASRNRGRGTEAFF. Variable domain in full (rest from reference TRBV5-1 and TRBJ1-1): KAGVTQTPRYLIKTRGQQVTLSCSPISGHRSVSWYQQTPGQGLQFLFEYFSETQRNKGNFPGRFSGRQFSNSRSEMNVSTLELGDSALYLCASRNRGRGTEAFFGQGTRLTVV.

This clonotype was seen more than once but under ten times. V usage is TRBV7-9 and J usage is TRBJ2-4; no firm D call. The length of the CDR3 is 15 residues. Germline CDR1 is SEHNR and CDR2 is FQNEAQ (reference sequence). V lost 1 base and J 0 bases, leaving 7 bases between the germline ends. As DNA, the CDR3 is TGTGCCAGCAGCTTAGAAACATCAGCCAAAAACATTCAGTACTTC. Its protein is CASSLETSAKNIQYF.

This clonotype was counted ten times or more. The V gene is TRBV4-2, the J gene TRBJ1-2; D is unclear. This CDR3 is built from 14 residues. The germline gives CDR1 LGHNA, CDR2 YNFKEQ. V shed 0 bases and J shed 3 bases, with 8 bases lying between them. The CDR3 reads CASSQDQTYYGYTF. CDR3 nucleotide sequence: TGTGCCAGCAGCCAAGATCAAACTTACTATGGCTACACCTTC.

CDR3 in amino acids: CASSGTSYEQYF. CDR3 nucleotide sequence: TGTGCCAGCAGTGGCACCTCCTACGAGCAGTACTTC. The chain links TRBV6-5 to TRBJ2-7; D not certain. The CDR3 extends over 12 amino acids. V dropped 5 bases and J dropped 0 bases, with 5 bases sitting between them. Germline V lookup: CDR1 MNHEY, CDR2 SVGAGI.

This clonotype was counted between two and nine times. This chain joins TRBV10-3 and TRBJ2-5; D possibly corresponds to TRBD2 (6 bases). CDR1 is ENHRY and CDR2 is SYGVKD in the germline V gene. The CDR3 runs to 15 residues. The germline V and J ends were trimmed by 6 bases and 5 bases, with 19 bases remaining between them. The chain's CDR3 is CAIRVGGSGGETQYF. CDR3 DNA: TGTGCCATCAGGGTTGGTGGGAGCGGAGGGGAGACCCAGTACTTC.

The chain links TRBV5-4 to TRBJ2-3; D may be TRBD2 (6 bases). CDR3 length equals 15 residues. V was pared by 6 bases and J by 1 base, with 15 bases between. Germline assignment: CDR1 SGHNT and CDR2 YYREEE (reference sequence). As DNA, the CDR3 is TGTGCCAGCACCCTGGGGGGAACGGGCACAGATACGCAGTATTTT. It specifies CASTLGGTGTDTQYF.

The V gene is TRBV24-1, the J gene TRBJ1-1; TRBD1 matches 7 bases. The ends lost 7 bases at V and 5 bases at J; junction bases unmatched: 9. CDR1 KGHDR and CDR2 SFDVKD come from the germline V gene. The CDR3 is 14 amino acids. CDR3 bases: TGTGCCACCAGAGGACAGGCGGTGGGGACTGAAGCTTTCTTT. Translated: CATRGQAVGTEAFF.

The table lists this clonotype with a few counts. This chain joins TRBV7-2 and TRBJ2-3, with 13 positions matching TRBD2. This CDR3 is 17 amino acids long. V lost 6 bases, J lost 1 base, and 7 bases stayed unmatched. Germline loops: CDR1 SGHTA, CDR2 FQGNSA. CDR3 nucleotides: TGTGCCAGCAGTTGGGGCGGACTAGCGGGGGGCACAGATACGCAGTATTTT. Translating gives CASSWGGLAGGTDTQYF.

The chain combines TRBV3-1 with TRBJ1-2; 9 bases map to TRBD1. The CDR3 extends over 15 amino acids. Germline V gives CDR1 LGHDT, CDR2 YNNKEL (reference sequence). V shed 4 bases and J 3 bases; nucleotides not matched to a gene: 6. The CDR3 reads CASSLTGGFDYGYTF. In nucleotides, the CDR3 is TGTGCCAGCAGCCTAACAGGGGGCTTCGACTATGGCTACACCTTC. Based on the CDR3 plus reference TRBV3-1 and TRBJ1-2, the full variable domain is DTAVSQTPKYLVTQMGNDKSIKCEQNLGHDTMYWYKQDSKKFLKIMFSYNNKELIINETVPNRFSPKSPDKAHLNLHINSLELGDSAVYFCASSLTGGFDYGYTFGSGTRLTVV.

The chain carries TRBV6-4 and TRBJ2-1, with D possibly being TRBD1 or TRBD2 (5 bases each). The CDR3 totals 16 residues. V was shortened by 0 bases and J by 2 bases, with 11 bases between the two germline ends. Germline lookup yields CDR1 MRHNA and CDR2 SNTAGT. CDR3 coding DNA: TGTGCCAGCAGTGACTCCGCAGGGAGTCCCTACAATGAGCAGTTCTTC. This codes for CASSDSAGSPYNEQFF.

This clonotype was recorded at least ten times. This chain's CDR3 is CASNLASPTGITEAFF. Written as DNA, the CDR3 is TGTGCCAGCAACCTAGCTTCACCCACAGGGATCACTGAAGCTTTCTTT. The chain has TRBV4-2 and TRBJ1-1, with D possibly being TRBD1 (6 bases). This CDR3 is 16 amino acids long. CDR1 is LGHNA and CDR2 is YNFKEQ in the germline V gene. Trimming pared 7 bases from V and 4 bases from J, leaving 22 bases between.

In its sample, this clonotype was seen a few times. This sequence joins TRBV30 and TRBJ2-3, with TRBD1 matching over 8 bases. J lost 5 bases, V lost 3 bases, and 7 bases had no gene match. Germline CDR1 is GTSNPN and CDR2 is SVGIG (reference sequence). The CDR3 contains 14 residues. Here the CDR3 reads CAWRKGQAGDTQYF. The CDR3 DNA reads as TGTGCCTGGAGAAAGGGACAGGCCGGAGATACGCAGTATTTT.

This clonotype was seen more than once but under ten times. This chain connects TRBV12-3 or TRBV12-4 to TRBJ1-2; TRBD1 might be the D (5 bases). The CDR3 has 14 residues. The germline V and J ends were trimmed by 1 base and 4 bases, with 10 bases remaining between them. CDR3 nucleotide sequence: TGTGCCAGCAGTTTAGGGCGGGGGACCTATGGCTACACCTTC. It specifies CASSLGRGTYGYTF.

There are a few counts of this clonotype. This rearrangement joins TRBV11-2 to TRBJ2-3; D unresolved. Trimming pared 1 base from V and 0 bases from J, leaving 17 bases between. CDR1 is SGHAT, CDR2 FQNNGV, per germline. The CDR3 runs 18 residues. The CDR3 nucleotides read TGTGCCAGCAGCTTAGGACTCTTATTGGCGGCTAGCACAGATACGCAGTATTTT. Protein: CASSLGLLLAASTDTQYF.

This clonotype has only a few counts. The chain links TRBV29-1 to TRBJ1-5; D is uncertain. The V gene's germline CDR1 is SQVTM and CDR2 ANQGSEA. The CDR3 extends over 14 amino acids. V was cut by 5 bases and J by 0 bases, with 11 bases left in between. CDR3 region: CSVLTEASNQPQHF. The CDR3 nucleotides read TGCAGCGTTTTGACGGAAGCTAGCAATCAGCCCCAGCATTTT. Full variable domain (missing parts from reference TRBV29-1 and TRBJ1-5): SAVISQKPSRDICQRGTSLTIQCQVDSQVTMMFWYRQQPGQSLTLIATANQGSEATYESGFVIDKFPISRPNLTFSTLTVSNMSPEDSSIYLCSVLTEASNQPQHFGDGTRLSIL.

This clonotype appeared many times. This chain connects TRBV7-2 to TRBJ2-1; 9 bases line up with TRBD2. Trimming at V came to 5 bases and at J to 5 bases, leaving 7 bases not matched to a gene. The V gene's germline CDR1 is SGHTA and CDR2 FQGNSA. The CDR3 has 15 residues. This CDR3 is CASSRRTSAHNEQFF. The DNA for the CDR3 is TGTGCCAGCAGCCGGCGGACTAGCGCACACAATGAGCAGTTCTTC.

This clonotype was seen only a few times. The chain joins TRBV20-1 to TRBJ1-5; D ambiguous. The V gene's germline CDR1 is DFQATT and CDR2 SNEGSKA (reference sequence). The ends were cut back, 3 bases at V and 0 bases at J, with 3 bases in the middle. The CDR3 is made up of 12 amino acids. This CDR3 reads CSASASNQPQHF. CDR3 nucleotide sequence: TGCAGTGCTAGCGCTAGCAATCAGCCCCAGCATTTT.

This clonotype was picked up a small number of times. The CDR3 is CSAETEYNEQFF. The DNA of the CDR3 is TGCAGTGCAGAGACAGAATACAATGAGCAGTTCTTC. The rearrangement links TRBV20-1 to TRBJ2-1; the D gene is possibly TRBD1 (5 bases). The CDR3 spans 12 residues. The V gene's germline CDR1 is DFQATT and CDR2 SNEGSKA (reference sequence). Trimming removed 6 bases at V and 4 bases at J, with 10 bases between.

This clonotype occurred many times. In nucleotides, the CDR3 is TGTGCCAGCAGTTTAGTCCTAGCGGGGGGACACAAAGAGACCCAGTACTTC. It encodes CASSLVLAGGHKETQYF. The chain combines TRBV12-3 or TRBV12-4 with TRBJ2-5, with 11 bases aligning to TRBD2. The CDR3 loop spans 17 amino acids. V trimming: 1 base; J trimming: 3 bases; junction bases outside the gene matches: 7.